The 8 T cell receptor beta chains in this list originate from one sample, sequenced in a study of identical twins. TCRdb fed the 5' RACE reads into MiXCR, producing one record per CDR3 protein. The sample holds 1.5 million to 2 million distinct CDR3 sequences, 32% seen once. The specimen was cord blood. The receptors were gathered from a newborn girl in good health.

This clonotype has a single count. V and J are TRBV7-2 and TRBJ2-5, with 7 bases fitting TRBD2. CDR1 SGHTA and CDR2 FQGNSA come from the germline V gene. Trimming removed 3 bases from V and 1 base from J; junction bases left unmatched: 8. This CDR3 region has 16 residues. The CDR3 here is CASSFGSRGSQETQYF. In nucleotides, the CDR3 is TGTGCCAGCAGCTTTGGTTCGCGGGGGAGCCAAGAGACCCAGTACTTC. The full variable domain, rest sourced from reference TRBV7-2 and TRBJ2-5, is GAGVSQSPSNKVTEKGKDVELRCDPISGHTALYWYRQSLGQGLEFLIYFQGNSAPDKSGLPSDRFSAERTGGSVSTLTIQRTQQEDSAVYLCASSFGSRGSQETQYFGPGTRLLVL.

V is TRBV5-1 and J is TRBJ1-2; TRBD1 aligns across 8 bases. The length of the CDR3 is 15 residues. Trimming took 3 bases from V and 2 from J; bases not matched to a gene: 6. Germline CDR1 is SGHRS and CDR2 is YFSETQ. CDR3 bases: TGCGCCAGCAGCTCGGGACAGGTTCAGAACTATGGCTACACCTTC. Its protein product is CASSSGQVQNYGYTF.

This clonotype has more than one count but fewer than ten. This chain connects TRBV5-1 to TRBJ2-5; the match to TRBD2 covers 7 bases. V dropped 3 bases and J dropped 5; count of bases not matched to a gene: 10. CDR1 is SGHRS and CDR2 is YFSETQ in the germline V gene. The CDR3 runs 15 residues. This CDR3 is CASSYLLAPKETQYF. CDR3 nucleotide sequence: TGCGCCAGCAGCTACCTACTAGCGCCCAAGGAGACCCAGTACTTC.

This chain links TRBV20-1 with TRBJ2-5; D gene ambiguous. Germline CDR1 and CDR2: DFQATT and SNEGSKA (reference sequence). Trimming took 5 bases from V and 5 from J, leaving 21 bases between them. CDR3 length equals 15 residues. The CDR3 is CSALTMAVPLETQYF. CDR3 DNA: TGCAGTGCTCTGACCATGGCAGTGCCCCTGGAGACCCAGTACTTC.

Many counts were recorded for this clonotype. One end of the junction is discordant with germline, which a read error may explain. The rearrangement joins TRBV5-5 to TRBJ2-5; no clear D gene. The CDR3 is made up of 14 amino acids. CDR1 is SGHKS, CDR2 YYEKEE, per germline (reference sequence). CDR3 protein: CASSLVATQETQYF. CDR3 sequence (DNA): TGCGCCAGCAGCTTGGTGGCAACGCAAGAGACCCAGTACTTC.

This clonotype was seen a handful of times. The V gene is TRBV7-2, the J gene TRBJ2-2; D remains unclear. V was clipped by 1 base and J by 0 bases, with 9 bases between them. This CDR3 has 16 amino acids. The V gene's germline CDR1 is SGHTA and CDR2 FQGNSA. The CDR3: CASSLVANANTGELFF. Written as DNA, the CDR3 is TGTGCCAGCAGCTTAGTGGCAAATGCGAACACCGGGGAGCTGTTTTTT. The full variable domain, completed using reference TRBV7-2 and TRBJ2-2, is GAGVSQSPSNKVTEKGKDVELRCDPISGHTALYWYRQSLGQGLEFLIYFQGNSAPDKSGLPSDRFSAERTGGSVSTLTIQRTQQEDSAVYLCASSLVANANTGELFFGEGSRLTVL.

This clonotype came up a few times. The chain couples TRBV5-1 to TRBJ2-7; D is possibly TRBD2 (5 bases). CDR3 length equals 14 residues. CDR1 is SGHRS, CDR2 YFSETQ, per germline. Trimming stripped 0 bases from V and 5 bases from J, with 12 bases between. The CDR3 region has the DNA TGCGCCAGCAGCTTGGGAACTAGTATCCACGAGCAGTACTTC. Its protein product is CASSLGTSIHEQYF.

Note on this clonotype: The junction shows a germline mismatch at one end, possibly a read error. This chain links TRBV30 with TRBJ1-6; D is unresolved. CDR3 length: 15 amino acids. Germline V lookup: CDR1 GTSNPN, CDR2 SVGIG (reference sequence). DNA for the CDR3: TGTGCCTGGGGGAGTAAAGGGTCCTATAAATCACCCCTCCACTTT. This gives the protein CAWGSKGSYKSPLHF.